These 18 T cell receptor beta chains originate from one sample sequenced in a study of blood T cells in healthy people across ages. The use of a sample-barcoded 5' primer and a J-beta primer mix characterized a second PCR of about 7 to 12 cycles. One entry per CDR3 protein, called by TCRdb with MiXCR from the 5' RACE reads. Of about 1.7 million distinct CDR3 sequences in the sample, approximately 28% were seen once. Source material: blood. Receptors originate from a woman in her twenties or thirties in good health.

There are a few counts of this clonotype. The chain employs TRBV12-3 or TRBV12-4 and TRBJ2-2; D is unresolved. Trimming took 3 bases from V and 7 from J, leaving 6 bases between them. The CDR3 has 12 amino acids. In DNA form, the CDR3 reads TGTGCCAGCAGTTTCGACGGCGGGGAGCTGTTTTTT. Translation gives CASSFDGGELFF.

V and J are TRBV7-9 and TRBJ2-7; 7 nucleotides match TRBD1. The V gene end was trimmed by 7 bases and the J gene end by 2 bases; junction bases not matched to a gene: 14. Germline-derived CDR1 and CDR2 are SEHNR and FQNEAQ (reference sequence). The CDR3 is 16 amino acids. Here the CDR3 DNA reads TGTGCCAGCACCCCCACACAGGGGCCTTTCACCTACGAGCAGTACTTC. It yields the protein CASTPTQGPFTYEQYF.

This clonotype turned up a few times. The chain carries TRBV28 and TRBJ2-3; 8 bases align to TRBD1. Germline values: CDR1 MDHEN, CDR2 SYDVKM. The V gene end was trimmed by 4 bases and the J gene end by 2 bases; junction bases not matched to a gene: 5. CDR3 size: 15 residues. DNA of the CDR3: TGTGCCAGCAGTTCGGGACAGGCTTTCACAGATACGCAGTATTTT. Its translation is CASSSGQAFTDTQYF.

This clonotype has a handful of counts. This chain connects TRBV20-1 to TRBJ1-5, with D possibly TRBD1 on 6 matching bases. The CDR3 totals 16 residues. Germline CDR1 DFQATT, CDR2 SNEGSKA (reference sequence). Trimming left V 3 bases short and J 2 bases short, with 17 bases between. The CDR3 DNA sequence: TGCAGTGCTAGCCTCTGGGGGCAGGGCGGCAATCAGCCCCAGCATTTT. Translated, it gives CSASLWGQGGNQPQHF.

This clonotype was counted a single time. The chain combines TRBV29-1 with TRBJ1-6; maybe TRBD1 (5 bases). With 3 bases removed from V and 16 bases from J, the gap between germline ends came to 7 bases. The CDR3 is 9 amino acids. Germline loops: CDR1 SQVTM, CDR2 ANQGSEA. In DNA, the CDR3 is TGCAGCGTTGAGGGGGGGCTCCACTTT. Protein product: CSVEGGLHF.

J is TRBJ2-7 and V is TRBV7-2; D is uncertain. V lost 5 bases and J 7 bases, leaving 15 bases between the germline ends. The CDR3 contains 13 residues. Germline loops: CDR1 SGHTA, CDR2 FQGNSA. The CDR3 DNA sequence: TGTGCCAGCAGCCAACTTAGTACCGGGGAGCAGTACTTC. This codes for CASSQLSTGEQYF.

This clonotype came up a few times. This sequence joins TRBV7-9 and TRBJ2-6; tentative D call: TRBD1 (5 bases). The V end was cut by 0 bases, the J end by 4 bases, with 10 bases between. The CDR3 has 16 amino acids. The germline V gene has CDR1 SEHNR and CDR2 FQNEAQ (reference sequence). The DNA of the CDR3 is TGTGCCAGCAGCTTAGCGCCCAGGGCAGGGGCCAACGTCCTGACTTTC. Its protein product is CASSLAPRAGANVLTF.

V usage is TRBV5-5 and J usage is TRBJ2-3; D is possibly TRBD2 (6 bases). Germline V lookup: CDR1 SGHKS, CDR2 YYEKEE (reference sequence). V dropped 0 bases and J dropped 6 bases, with 14 bases sitting between them. This CDR3 comprises 15 residues. The CDR3 sequence: CASSLGVTGVDTQYF. The CDR3 coding sequence is TGTGCCAGCAGCTTGGGGGTTACGGGGGTCGATACGCAGTATTTT.

A note on this clonotype: A much larger clone differs by one base, so this may be a read error. V is TRBV5-5 and J is TRBJ1-2, with D unclear. Germline assignment: CDR1 SGHKS and CDR2 YYEKEE (reference sequence). CDR3 length: 11 residues. The CDR3 spells CAGSPTNGYTF. The CDR3 region has the DNA TGTGCCGGCAGCCCTACGAATGGCTACACCTTC. Full variable domain (rest looked up from reference TRBV5-5 and TRBJ1-2): DAGVTQSPTHLIKTRGQQVTLRCSPISGHKSVSWYQQVLGQGPQFIFQYYEKEERGRGNFPDRFSARQFPNYSSELNVNALLLGDSALYLCAGSPTNGYTFGSGTRLTVV.

The CDR3 sequence: CASTPSRGNEKLFF. In DNA, the CDR3 is TGTGCCAGCACGCCTTCCCGGGGTAATGAAAAACTGTTTTTT. The chain couples TRBV6-6 to TRBJ1-4, with unresolved D. Looked up from germline, CDR1 is MNHNY and CDR2 is SVGAGI (reference sequence). This CDR3 has 14 amino acids. Trimming took off 7 bases at V and 4 bases at J, with 13 bases between the two ends.

The chain has TRBV24-1 and TRBJ2-3, with TRBD2 matching over 10 bases. Germline V CDR1 and CDR2: KGHDR, SFDVKD. This CDR3 has 16 amino acids. V shed 2 bases and J 5 bases; nucleotides not matched to a gene: 6. The CDR3 sequence is CATSDSLAGEVDTQYF. The CDR3, as DNA: TGTGCCACCAGTGATTCCCTAGCGGGAGAGGTAGATACGCAGTATTTT.

The V gene is TRBV2, the J gene TRBJ2-1, with TRBD1 identical over 8 bases. The CDR3 has 14 residues. Germline V gives CDR1 SNHLY, CDR2 FYNNEI. V shed 4 bases, J shed 8 bases, and the junction held 7 bases outside the gene matches. CDR3 in DNA: TGTGCCAGCAGTGTTCTCCAGGGGGCATATGAGCAGTTCTTC. This translates into CASSVLQGAYEQFF.

The chain couples TRBV5-5 to TRBJ2-5; maybe TRBD2 (5 bases). This CDR3 is built from 12 residues. V was cut by 4 bases and J by 11 bases, with 15 bases left in between. Germline V gene sequence: CDR1 SGHKS, CDR2 YYEKEE (reference sequence). CDR3 nucleotides: TGTGCCAGCAGCCACATCGGTGGGGAGCAGTACTTC. Protein product: CASSHIGGEQYF. Looking up the rest from reference TRBV5-5 and TRBJ2-5 gives the full variable domain: DAGVTQSPTHLIKTRGQQVTLRCSPISGHKSVSWYQQVLGQGPQFIFQYYEKEERGRGNFPDRFSARQFPNYSSELNVNALLLGDSALYLCASSHIGGEQYFGPGTRLLVL.

This sequence joins TRBV7-2 and TRBJ2-3; tentative D call: TRBD2 (6 bases). Trimming removed 5 bases from V and 0 bases from J, with 15 bases in between. This CDR3 has 16 amino acids. Germline V gene data show CDR1 as SGHTA and CDR2 as FQGNSA. Here the CDR3 reads CASSRPPSASTDTQYF. The CDR3 DNA follows: TGTGCCAGCAGCCGCCCCCCTAGCGCAAGCACAGATACGCAGTATTTT.

This clonotype has a count of ten or more. DNA of the CDR3: TGTGCCAGCTCGTCCAACAGGAGCCCCCAAGAGACCCAGTACTTC. Translation gives CASSSNRSPQETQYF. The chain combines TRBV18 with TRBJ2-5; a possible D gene is TRBD1 (5 bases). The V and J ends lost 6 bases and 1 base respectively, with 15 bases between them. The length of the CDR3 is 15 residues. Looked up from germline, CDR1 is KGHSH and CDR2 is LQKENI. The whole variable domain, filled in from reference TRBV18 and TRBJ2-5, reads NAGVMQNPRHLVRRRGQEARLRCSPMKGHSHVYWYRQLPEEGLKFMVYLQKENIIDESGMPKERFSAEFPKEGPSILRIQQVVRGDSAAYFCASSSNRSPQETQYFGPGTRLLVL.

This clonotype has a handful of counts. The chain combines TRBV6-5 with TRBJ2-3; no clear D. In germline, CDR1 is MNHEY, CDR2 SVGAGI. The length of the CDR3 is 13 residues. Trimming removed 2 bases from V and 8 bases from J, with 11 bases in between. The CDR3 DNA reads TGTGCCAGCAGTTACGAAATCGCAAGTACGCAGTATTTT. This translates into CASSYEIASTQYF.

This clonotype was recorded at least ten times. V is TRBV29-1 and J is TRBJ2-5, with D perhaps TRBD1 (7 bases). This CDR3 is 16 amino acids long. Germline V gives CDR1 SQVTM, CDR2 ANQGSEA. In DNA, the CDR3 is TGCAGTGCCGGGGGTCCGGGACAGCTTCTGGGAGAGACCCAGTACTTC. Residues: CSAGGPGQLLGETQYF.

The chain joins TRBV12-3 or TRBV12-4 to TRBJ1-2; D remains unclear. CDR3 length: 12 amino acids. Trimming removed 7 bases from V and 6 bases from J, with 12 bases in between. The DNA for the CDR3 is TGTGCCAGCACCGCAACTGGGGATGGCTACACCTTC. Protein sequence: CASTATGDGYTF.